One and the same sample provided the 19 T cell receptor beta chains below, sequenced in a study of blood T cell repertoires in COVID-19. Clones were sequenced by immunoSEQ multiplex PCR, and TCRdb holds only the in-frame ones, with some missing. The sample has about 440,000 clones; 90% are singletons. The material sequenced was PBMCs or T cells enriched from blood (not recorded which). These receptors were obtained from a man aged 18 to 35 who had recovered from COVID-19.

The J gene is TRBJ1-1, the V gene TRBV7-3, with 8 nucleotides matching TRBD1. The CDR3 consists of 14 residues. Germline V gene lookup returns CDR1 SGHTA and CDR2 FQGTGA. V lost 5 bases and J lost 4; bases outside the gene matches: 6. The CDR3 here is CASSQDRDSTEAFF. The CDR3 region has the DNA TGTGCCAGCAGCCAGGACAGGGATAGCACTGAAGCTTTCTTT.

This clone has a single count. The chain joins TRBV5-6 to TRBJ2-7; TRBD2 might be the D (5 bases). Germline CDR1 reads SGHDT; CDR2 reads YYEEEE. This CDR3 contains 11 residues. V was pared by 4 bases and J by 5 bases, with 7 bases between. CDR3 DNA sequence: TGTGCCAGCAGCCGGGATGACGAGCAGTACTTC. Protein sequence: CASSRDDEQYF.

This chain connects TRBV30 to TRBJ2-3; 13 bases agree with TRBD2. CDR1 and CDR2 from the germline V gene are GTSNPN and SVGIG (reference sequence). This CDR3 comprises 14 residues. J gave up 4 bases and V 6 bases, and 4 bases lay outside the gene matches. CDR3 region: CACRTSGSSDTQYF. The CDR3 nucleotides read TGTGCCTGCCGGACTAGCGGGAGTTCAGATACGCAGTATTTT.

The J gene is TRBJ1-3, the V gene TRBV7-8; 12 bases fit TRBD1. Germline CDR1 SGHVS, CDR2 FQNEAQ. Trimming cost V 5 bases and J 7 bases; bases outside gene matches: 9. The CDR3 is 16 amino acids. CDR3 DNA sequence: TGTGCCAGCAGCACCGGGGGACAGGGGGCGCGGAACACCATATATTTT. Amino acid sequence: CASSTGGQGARNTIYF.

The chain combines TRBV28 with TRBJ2-2; D might be TRBD1 (6 bases). Germline CDR1 MDHEN, CDR2 SYDVKM. This CDR3 contains 15 residues. Trimming pared 5 bases from V and 5 bases from J, leaving 15 bases between. The CDR3 is CASSRGGQVTGELFF. CDR3 sequence (DNA): TGTGCCAGCAGTCGAGGGGGACAAGTGACCGGGGAGCTGTTTTTT.

This clone was observed a single time. The chain is built from TRBV5-6 and TRBJ1-5; D remains ambiguous. The germline V and J ends were trimmed by 2 bases and 6 bases, with 9 bases remaining between them. Germline V gene data show CDR1 as SGHDT and CDR2 as YYEEEE. The CDR3 has 13 residues. DNA for the CDR3: TGTGCCAGCAGCTTCGGGCGGGGTCAGCCCCAGCATTTT. Its protein is CASSFGRGQPQHF. Drawing the rest from reference TRBV5-6 and TRBJ1-5, the complete variable domain is DAGVTQSPTHLIKTRGQQVTLRCSPKSGHDTVSWYQQALGQGPQFIFQYYEEEERQRGNFPDRFSGHQFPNYSSELNVNALLLGDSALYLCASSFGRGQPQHFGDGTRLSIL.

The chain has TRBV7-9 and TRBJ1-4; the D is unclear. The CDR3 is 12 residues long. V dropped 4 bases and J dropped 4 bases, with 4 bases sitting between them. Germline lookup yields CDR1 SEHNR and CDR2 FQNEAQ (reference sequence). CDR3 residues: CASSSLNEKLFF. CDR3 nucleotide sequence: TGTGCCAGCAGCTCCCTTAATGAAAAACTGTTTTTT.

The J gene is TRBJ2-7, the V gene TRBV3-1 (or the pseudogene TRBV3-2), with D maybe TRBD2 (5 bases). The CDR3 runs to 13 residues. Trimming took off 1 base at V and 7 bases at J, with 11 bases between the two ends. Germline CDR1 reads LGHDT; CDR2 reads YNNKEL (reference sequence). The CDR3 protein is CASSQVLDSEQYF. DNA for the CDR3: TGTGCCAGCAGCCAAGTTCTGGACTCGGAGCAGTACTTC.

This chain joins TRBV6-5 and TRBJ1-2, with D hard to call. Germline V gene data show CDR1 as MNHEY and CDR2 as SVGAGI. The V end was cut by 4 bases, the J end by 3 bases, with 18 bases between. The CDR3 extends over 16 amino acids. This chain's CDR3 is CASSLRAQADYYGYTF. The CDR3 coding sequence is TGTGCCAGCAGTTTGAGGGCGCAGGCCGATTACTATGGCTACACCTTC.

The V and J genes are TRBV12-3 or TRBV12-4 and TRBJ1-3; a possible D gene is TRBD1 (5 bases). Trimming pared 6 bases from V and 4 bases from J, leaving 10 bases between. This CDR3 spans 13 amino acids. CDR3 DNA sequence: TGTGCCAGCAGGGGGGGATCGGGAAACACCATATATTTT. Protein sequence: CASRGGSGNTIYF.

Note on this clone: Different DNA sequences within this sample yield the same CDR3. V is TRBV5-1 and J is TRBJ1-1; a weak D match, TRBD1 (5 bases). The germline V gene encodes CDR1 SGHRS and CDR2 YFSETQ. This CDR3 has 14 residues. Deletions cut 5 bases from V and 1 base from J, with 12 bases between. CDR3 DNA: TGCGCCAGCAGTTTCGCAGACAGGAACACTGAAGCTTTCTTT. This gives the protein CASSFADRNTEAFF.

This clone turned up a few times. The chain couples TRBV19 to TRBJ2-2; 8 nucleotides match TRBD2. Germline V gene lookup returns CDR1 LNHDA and CDR2 SQIVND (reference sequence). The CDR3 is 17 residues long. With V trimmed by 3 bases and J by 4 bases, 10 bases remained unmatched. The CDR3 sequence: CASSMRLAGLTTGELFF. As DNA, the CDR3 is TGTGCCAGTAGTATGAGGCTAGCGGGCCTTACCACCGGGGAGCTGTTTTTT.

The chain joins TRBV11-2 to TRBJ2-7; 7 bases are shared with TRBD2. This CDR3 region has 15 residues. J lost 1 base, V lost 5 bases, and 8 bases had no gene match. The germline gives CDR1 SGHAT, CDR2 FQNNGV. The CDR3 coding sequence is TGTGCCAGCAGCAAGAATCTAGCGGAATCCTACGAGCAGTACTTC. It translates to CASSKNLAESYEQYF.

Here the CDR3 reads CASSSLGGGYEQYF. The CDR3 DNA sequence: TGTGCCAGCAGTTCCTTGGGGGGAGGTTACGAGCAGTACTTC. This rearrangement joins TRBV28 to TRBJ2-7; tentatively, D is TRBD2 (6 bases). The V and J ends lost 4 bases and 4 bases respectively, with 14 bases between them. The CDR3 loop spans 14 amino acids. Germline V CDR1 and CDR2: MDHEN, SYDVKM.

The gene calls are TRBV29-1 and TRBJ1-1; 9 bases align to TRBD1. CDR1 SQVTM and CDR2 ANQGSEA come from the germline V gene. Trimming removed 3 bases from V and 10 bases from J; junction bases left unmatched: 6. This CDR3 has 12 residues. The CDR3 is CSVDSGQGLAFF. CDR3 DNA: TGCAGCGTTGACTCGGGACAGGGATTAGCTTTCTTT.

V is TRBV7-3 and J is TRBJ1-2; D not certain. The germline gives CDR1 SGHTA, CDR2 FQGTGA. V was trimmed by 2 bases and J by 0 bases, leaving 10 bases between them. The CDR3 runs to 15 residues. The CDR3: CASSLGATSNYGYTF. As DNA, the CDR3 is TGTGCCAGCAGCTTAGGCGCGACATCTAACTATGGCTACACCTTC.

The gene calls are TRBV5-4 and TRBJ1-1, with 8 bases lining up with TRBD1. CDR1 and CDR2 (germline): SGHNT, YYREEE (reference sequence). The length of the CDR3 is 14 residues. The V gene end was trimmed by 4 bases and the J gene end by 5 bases; junction bases not matched to a gene: 7. The CDR3 DNA follows: TGTGCCAGCAGCCCGGACAGGGCAAGGACTGAAGCTTTCTTT. This translates into CASSPDRARTEAFF.

This chain links TRBV28 with TRBJ1-2, with TRBD1 as a possible D gene (6 bases). V lost 8 bases to trimming and J lost 0 bases, with 16 bases between them. In germline, CDR1 is MDHEN, CDR2 SYDVKM. This CDR3 region has 15 residues. The CDR3 here is CASRGGGTSNYGYTF. DNA for the CDR3: TGTGCCAGCCGGGGGGGTGGGACATCTAACTATGGCTACACCTTC.

This sequence joins TRBV12-2 and TRBJ1-1. TRBV12-2 is tagged as a pseudogene. There are 17 residues in the CDR3. The CDR3 DNA sequence: TGTGCAAGTCGCTTAGATCCTTACTACGGGATGAACACTGAAGCTTTCTTT. Its translation is CASRLDPYYGMNTEAFF.